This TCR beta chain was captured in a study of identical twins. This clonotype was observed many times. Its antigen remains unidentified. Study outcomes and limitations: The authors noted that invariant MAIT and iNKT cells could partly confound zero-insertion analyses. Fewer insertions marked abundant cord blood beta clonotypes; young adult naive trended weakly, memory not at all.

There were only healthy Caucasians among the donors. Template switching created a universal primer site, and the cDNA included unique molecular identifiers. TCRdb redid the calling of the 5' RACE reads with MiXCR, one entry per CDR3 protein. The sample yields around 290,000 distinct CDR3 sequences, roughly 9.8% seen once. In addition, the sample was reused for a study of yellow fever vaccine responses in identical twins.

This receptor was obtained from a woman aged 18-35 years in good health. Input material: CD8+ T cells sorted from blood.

CDR3 sequence: CASSLGGAQPQHF. The CDR3, as DNA: TGTGCCAGCAGCTTAGGAGGAGCTCAGCCCCAGCATTTT. The chain joins TRBV7-2 to TRBJ1-5; no reliable D call. The germline V gene encodes CDR1 SGHTA and CDR2 FQGNSA. This CDR3 spans 13 amino acids. The V gene lost 1 base and the J gene lost 6 bases, with 7 bases spanning the gap. The complete variable domain, with remaining parts taken from reference TRBV7-2 and TRBJ1-5, reads GAGVSQSPSNKVTEKGKDVELRCDPISGHTALYWYRQSLGQGLEFLIYFQGNSAPDKSGLPSDRFSAERTGGSVSTLTIQRTQQEDSAVYLCASSLGGAQPQHFGDGTRLSIL.